The clone carrying this T cell receptor beta chain was counted at least ten times. Antigen unknown. This sample was included in a study of neurological immune-mediated disorders. Study outcomes and limitations: Because no CDR3 amino acid sequences were shared across subjects by expanded clones, private repertoires were suggested in all groups. When the repertoires were grouped phylogenetically, those of 18 of the 34 multiple sclerosis patients came together in a single cluster of related CDR3 sequences, which points to a possible repertoire-level signature.

Synthesis of cDNA used 5'RACE (with 10-nucleotide random UMIs). TCRdb processed the 5' RACE reads anew with MiXCR; each CDR3 protein has one entry. The sample lists 90,000 to 150,000 distinct CDR3 sequences, roughly 3.2% occurring once. The CDR3 contains 13 residues. V was pared by 4 bases and J by 5 bases, with 7 bases of the junction left unmatched. CDR1 DFQATT and CDR2 SNEGSKA come from the germline V gene (reference sequence). Unsorted libraries used 2 million PBMCs kept at -80 degrees C. This TCR was recovered from a woman aged 25 to 39 with multiple sclerosis. The chain uses TRBV20-1 and TRBJ2-7, with 8 bases identical to TRBD2. Input material: PBMCs. CDR3 in amino acids: CSATERGIHEQYF. The CDR3 nucleotides read TGCAGTGCTACGGAGCGGGGGATACACGAGCAGTACTTC.